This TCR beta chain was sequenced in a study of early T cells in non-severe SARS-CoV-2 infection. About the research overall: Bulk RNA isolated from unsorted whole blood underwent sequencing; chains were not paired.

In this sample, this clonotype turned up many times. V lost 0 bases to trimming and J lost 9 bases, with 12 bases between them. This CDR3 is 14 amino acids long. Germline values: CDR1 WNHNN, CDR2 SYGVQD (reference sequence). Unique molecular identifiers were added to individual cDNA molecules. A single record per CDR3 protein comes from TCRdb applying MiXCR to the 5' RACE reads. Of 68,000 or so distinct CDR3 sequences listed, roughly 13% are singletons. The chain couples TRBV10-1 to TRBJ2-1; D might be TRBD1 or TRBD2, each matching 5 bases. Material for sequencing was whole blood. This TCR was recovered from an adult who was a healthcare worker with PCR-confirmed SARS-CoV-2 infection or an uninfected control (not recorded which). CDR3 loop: CASSESLSGTEQFF. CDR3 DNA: TGCGCCAGCAGTGAGTCCCTTTCAGGGACTGAGCAGTTCTTC.